The entry that follows covers one T cell receptor beta chain sequence. CDR1 LNHDA and CDR2 SQIVND come from the germline V gene (reference sequence). V lost 5 bases to trimming and J lost 5 bases, with 10 bases between them. The CDR3 totals 13 residues. The sample originates from a study of shared clonotypes between healthy human individuals. Researchers ran the assay at a deep level. In the original analysis: Junction-only immunoSEQ sequences carried no quality scores, so filtering differed. The data were produced by immunoSEQ multiplex PCR, yet TCRdb's version contains in-frame clones alone and is incomplete. The V and J calls and clone size are taken from that table; D and trimming were inferred from the DNA. The sample includes about 490,000 clones, 70% to 85% seen only once; the top ten take 12%.

The genes are TRBV19 and TRBJ1-5; D is unclear. The sequenced sample consisted of PBMCs. The receptor was derived from a woman in her 40s in good health. Some clones in this sample may be carry-over from other donors' samples. CDR3 residues: CASSYSTDQPQHF. The CDR3 nucleotides are TGTGCCAGTAGTTATAGCACGGATCAGCCCCAGCATTTT.